This TCR beta chain was captured in a study of monozygotic twins with inflammatory bowel disease. Study-level points and caveats: In patient repertoires, differing immunosuppressive treatments may have added some variability. IBD patients shared fewer clonotypes with other individuals than healthy twins, especially patients with disease activity signs.

The CDR3 totals 15 residues. Blood, 2.5 ml, was drawn per donor. Of note for this clonotype: Its specificity is not known.

TCRdb re-called the 5' RACE reads, yielding one record per CDR3 amino acid sequence without DNA. Its table records around 40,000 distinct CDR3 sequences. Sequenced: blood. The gene calls are TRBV12-3 or TRBV12-4 and TRBJ1-5; the D gene TCRdb calls, TRBD1, cannot be checked with no DNA. The sequence was collected from a human donor with ulcerative colitis or Crohn's disease, or a healthy co-twin of an affected twin (not recorded which). CDR3 protein: CAVRRGPVEGQPQHF.